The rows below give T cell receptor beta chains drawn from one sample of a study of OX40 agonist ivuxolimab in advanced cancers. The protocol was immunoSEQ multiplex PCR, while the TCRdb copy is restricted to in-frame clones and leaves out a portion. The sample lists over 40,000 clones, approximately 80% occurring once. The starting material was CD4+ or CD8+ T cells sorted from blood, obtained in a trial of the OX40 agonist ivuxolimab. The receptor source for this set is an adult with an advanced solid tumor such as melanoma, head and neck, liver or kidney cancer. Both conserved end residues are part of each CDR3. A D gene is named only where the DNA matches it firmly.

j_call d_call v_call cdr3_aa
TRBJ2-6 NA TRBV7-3 CASSLFPGANVLTF
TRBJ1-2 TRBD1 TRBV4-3 CASSQESAQGAYKGYTF
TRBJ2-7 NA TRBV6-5 CASRGRSGFSYEQYF
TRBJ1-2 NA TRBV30 CAWRAPFGRYTF
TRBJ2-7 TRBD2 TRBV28 CASSLPKVSGSRGPTYEQYF
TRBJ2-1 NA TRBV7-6 CASSYRASWGGEQFF
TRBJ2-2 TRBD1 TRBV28 CASSIPGQGFAGELFF
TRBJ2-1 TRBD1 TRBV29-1 CSVFHGTGGRNEQFF
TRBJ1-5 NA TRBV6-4 CASSGGGGNQPQHF
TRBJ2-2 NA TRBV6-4 CASSATQFGELFF
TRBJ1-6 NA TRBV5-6 CASSLGGRVYNSPLHF